This entry lists 19 T cell receptor beta chains sequenced from one sample in a study of cytomegalovirus exposure and HLA in healthy donors. 13 Jbeta primers and 60 Vbeta primers were used for the PCR. Repertoires were generated with immunoSEQ multiplex PCR, while TCRdb's copy carries only in-frame clones and drops some. The top ten hold 2% of the sample, which has some 140,000 clones, roughly three quarters seen once. Specimen: PBMCs. These receptors all stem from a man aged 30-40 years in good health and CMV-seronegative.

The CDR3 DNA reads TGTGCCAGCAGCGGCCACAGCGGAAGCACAGATACGCAGTATTTT. This encodes CASSGHSGSTDTQYF. This chain links TRBV9 with TRBJ2-3; TRBD2 might be the D (5 bases). The germline CDR1 and CDR2 sequences are SGDLS and YYNGEE. The CDR3 loop spans 15 amino acids. Trimming removed 3 bases at V and 0 bases at J, with 11 bases between.

The chain links TRBV11-2 to TRBJ2-7, with 11 bases matching TRBD2. Unmatched junction bases numbered 3, after V lost 1 base and J lost 4 bases. The CDR3 runs 15 residues. Looked up from germline, CDR1 is SGHAT and CDR2 is FQNNGV. The DNA of the CDR3 is TGTGCCAGCAGCTTAGTTTCTAGCGGGAGGTACGAGCAGTACTTC. Amino acid sequence: CASSLVSSGRYEQYF.

The rearrangement joins TRBV30 to TRBJ2-2; TRBD2 agrees at 7 bases. V gave up 2 bases and J gave up 2 bases; unmatched junction bases: 5. This CDR3 contains 15 residues. The germline gives CDR1 GTSNPN, CDR2 SVGIG (reference sequence). The CDR3 loop reads CAWSFGGINTGELFF. DNA for the CDR3: TGTGCCTGGAGTTTCGGGGGGATTAACACCGGGGAGCTGTTTTTT.

The chain has TRBV30 and TRBJ2-3, with 13 bases identical to TRBD2. The CDR3 covers 13 residues. Germline loops: CDR1 GTSNPN, CDR2 SVGIG (reference sequence). With 5 bases clipped from V and 6 bases from J, the junction kept 2 bases outside the gene matches. The CDR3 sequence is CAWGLAGADTQYF. The CDR3 DNA reads as TGTGCCTGGGGACTAGCGGGAGCGGATACGCAGTATTTT. Supplemented by reference TRBV30 and TRBJ2-3, the full variable domain reads SQTIHQWPATLVQPVGSPLSLECTVEGTSNPNLYWYRQAAGRGLQLLFYSVGIGQISSEVPQNLSASRPQDRQFILSSKKLLLSDSGFYLCAWGLAGADTQYFGPGTRLTVL.

The rearrangement uses TRBV5-5 and TRBJ1-2; maybe TRBD1 (5 bases). V gave up 7 bases and J gave up 7 bases, with 20 bases separating them. CDR1 is SGHKS, CDR2 YYEKEE, per germline (reference sequence). The CDR3 has 14 residues. The CDR3 here is CASDDLGGYFGYTF. The CDR3 region has the DNA TGTGCCAGCGATGATCTGGGGGGTTATTTTGGCTACACCTTC.

The chain carries TRBV6-1 and TRBJ1-1; perhaps TRBD1 as D (6 bases). Trimming pared 8 bases from V and 0 bases from J, leaving 7 bases between. Germline lookup yields CDR1 MNHNS and CDR2 SASEGT. The CDR3 loop spans 12 amino acids. The CDR3, as DNA: TGTGCCAGCCAGGGGATGAACACTGAAGCTTTCTTT. Translation: CASQGMNTEAFF.

This chain joins TRBV9 and TRBJ2-2; D is possibly TRBD2 (6 bases). V gave up 4 bases and J gave up 8 bases, with 9 bases separating them. The germline V gene has CDR1 SGDLS and CDR2 YYNGEE. The length of the CDR3 is 12 residues. The CDR3 sequence is CASSPGVGELFF. The CDR3, as DNA: TGTGCCAGCAGCCCGGGAGTGGGGGAGCTGTTTTTT.

The chain recombines TRBV5-6 with TRBJ1-1, with D tentatively TRBD1 (6 bases). With 7 bases removed from V and 4 bases from J, the gap between germline ends came to 23 bases. The germline V gene encodes CDR1 SGHDT and CDR2 YYEEEE. This CDR3 spans 16 amino acids. CDR3 protein: CASLTGRGGLGTEAFF. CDR3 nucleotides: TGTGCCAGCTTAACTGGAAGGGGGGGCTTAGGCACTGAAGCTTTCTTT.

This clone has a single count. J is TRBJ1-5 and V is TRBV18; D is unresolved. The V and J ends lost 3 bases and 3 bases respectively, with 12 bases between them. From germline, CDR1 is KGHSH and CDR2 LQKENI. This CDR3 region has 15 residues. CDR3 loop: CASSPAGAFNQPQHF. CDR3 nucleotides: TGTGCCAGCTCACCGGCCGGAGCGTTCAATCAGCCCCAGCATTTT.

The CDR3 protein is CASSPPGGQEQYF. CDR3 sequence (DNA): TGTGCCAGCTCACCACCGGGGGGGCAGGAGCAGTACTTC. This chain connects TRBV18 to TRBJ2-7; weak D call: TRBD2 (7 bases). The V end was cut by 0 bases, the J end by 7 bases, with 10 bases between. CDR3 length equals 13 residues. CDR1 KGHSH and CDR2 LQKENI come from the germline V gene.

The chain couples TRBV29-1 to TRBJ2-7; no clear D. CDR1 SQVTM and CDR2 ANQGSEA come from the germline V gene. This CDR3 has 13 amino acids. V was cut by 2 bases and J by 2 bases, with 10 bases left in between. Written as DNA, the CDR3 is TGCAGCGTTGAACGCGGTGCGCCCTACGAGCAGTACTTC. Translation gives CSVERGAPYEQYF.

The chain joins TRBV7-6 to TRBJ2-5, with a tentative D call TRBD2 (5 bases). The germline V and J ends were trimmed by 4 bases and 0 bases, with 9 bases remaining between them. Germline CDR1 SGHVS, CDR2 FNYEAQ. There are 14 residues in the CDR3. The CDR3 here is CASSYTADQETQYF. For the CDR3, the DNA is TGTGCCAGCAGCTATACAGCGGACCAAGAGACCCAGTACTTC.

This chain links TRBV5-5 with TRBJ2-1; 9 bases agree with TRBD2. Germline V gene data show CDR1 as SGHKS and CDR2 as YYEKEE (reference sequence). The V and J ends lost 0 bases and 5 bases, in that order; junction bases with no gene match: 3. The CDR3 covers 15 residues. CDR3 DNA: TGTGCCAGCAGCTTGGGACTAGCGGACCACAATGAGCAGTTCTTC. Its translation: CASSLGLADHNEQFF.

The J gene is TRBJ2-5, the V gene TRBV5-6, with D possibly matching TRBD2 (5 bases). V shed 1 base and J shed 14 bases, with 12 bases lying between them. The germline CDR1 and CDR2 sequences are SGHDT and YYEEEE. The CDR3 covers 11 residues. The CDR3 loop reads CASSLSGGLYF. CDR3 bases: TGTGCCAGCAGCTTGAGCGGTGGGTTATACTTC.

This clone turned up a few times. The chain uses TRBV4-2 and TRBJ1-1; 9 nucleotides align to TRBD1. This CDR3 is 16 amino acids long. CDR1 LGHNA and CDR2 YNFKEQ come from the germline V gene. V lost 3 bases to trimming and J lost 0 bases; unmatched junction nucleotides: 5. The CDR3 here is CASSQTGQGMNTEAFF. CDR3 sequence (DNA): TGTGCCAGCAGCCAGACGGGACAGGGAATGAACACTGAAGCTTTCTTT.

This chain links TRBV7-9 with TRBJ2-7, with 7 nucleotides matching TRBD1. The CDR3 has 14 amino acids. The trim removed 5 bases at V and 5 bases at J, leaving 9 bases unmatched. Germline CDR1 SEHNR, CDR2 FQNEAQ (reference sequence). The CDR3 spells CASSPWGQNHEQYF. CDR3 nucleotide sequence: TGTGCCAGCAGCCCCTGGGGACAGAACCACGAGCAGTACTTC. Filled out from reference TRBV7-9 and TRBJ2-7, the complete variable domain reads DTGVSQNPRHKITKRGQNVTFRCDPISEHNRLYWYRQTLGQGPEFLTYFQNEAQLEKSRLLSDRFSAERPKGSFSTLEIQRTEQGDSAMYLCASSPWGQNHEQYFGPGTRLTVT.

V and J are TRBV6-5 and TRBJ1-2; D perhaps matches TRBD1 (5 bases). The CDR3 length is 14 residues. The germline gives CDR1 MNHEY, CDR2 SVGAGI. The V gene lost 0 bases and the J gene lost 4 bases, with 9 bases spanning the gap. The CDR3 loop is CASSYSDRGYGYTF. CDR3 nucleotides: TGTGCCAGCAGTTACTCTGACAGAGGCTATGGCTACACCTTC.

The rearrangement joins TRBV29-1 to TRBJ1-4; possibly TRBD1 for D (6 bases). From germline, CDR1 is SQVTM and CDR2 ANQGSEA. This CDR3 region has 16 residues. Between the trimmed V and J ends, which lost 7 bases and 0 bases, there was a span of 18 bases. CDR3 bases: TGCAGCGACCAAACAGGGAATCGGTCAACTAATGAAAAACTGTTTTTT. The encoded protein is CSDQTGNRSTNEKLFF. Complete variable domain (other parts from reference TRBV29-1 and TRBJ1-4): SAVISQKPSRDICQRGTSLTIQCQVDSQVTMMFWYRQQPGQSLTLIATANQGSEATYESGFVIDKFPISRPNLTFSTLTVSNMSPEDSSIYLCSDQTGNRSTNEKLFFGSGTQLSVL.

This clone was counted once. One junction end disagrees with the germline gene, perhaps due to a read error. V usage is TRBV10-1 and J usage is TRBJ2-7; D may be TRBD2 (6 bases). The CDR3 totals 14 residues. CDR1 and CDR2 from the germline V gene are WNHNN and SYGVQD (reference sequence). The CDR3 loop is CASSESGGRREQYF. CDR3 coding DNA: TGTGCCAGCAGTGAGTCTGGTGGGAGGCGCGAGCAGTACTTC.